These T cell receptor beta chains were read from a single sample in a study of blood T cell repertoires in COVID-19. Repertoires were generated with immunoSEQ multiplex PCR, while TCRdb's copy carries only in-frame clones and drops some. This table holds 70,000 or so clones, roughly 86% found once. Input material: peripheral blood. All receptors come from a man aged 70 or older with active COVID-19. The CDR3 runs from the conserved cysteine through the conserved F or W. Each record gives: D gene, V gene, clone size, J gene, CDR3 protein, CDR3 DNA. A D gene is named only where the DNA matches it firmly. The size field is filled for only some rows; it gives once, few, many or a size class.

D gene: TRBD2
V gene: TRBV10-3
clone size: -
J gene: TRBJ2-7
CDR3 protein: CAISERISSGRVHEQYF
CDR3 DNA: TGTGCCATCAGTGAGAGGATATCGAGCGGGAGGGTCCACGAGCAGTACTTC

D gene: -
V gene: TRBV18
clone size: -
J gene: TRBJ2-5
CDR3 protein: CASSPLGETQYF
CDR3 DNA: TGTGCCAGCTCACCACTCGGGGAGACCCAGTACTTC

D gene: -
V gene: TRBV5-4
clone size: -
J gene: TRBJ2-5
CDR3 protein: CASSLVAEQETQYF
CDR3 DNA: TGTGCCAGCAGCTTGGTAGCGGAGCAAGAGACCCAGTACTTC

D gene: TRBD2
V gene: TRBV7-2
clone size: -
J gene: TRBJ2-2
CDR3 protein: CASPRREGNTGELFF
CDR3 DNA: TGTGCCAGCCCACGGCGGGAGGGAAACACCGGGGAGCTGTTTTTT

D gene: TRBD1
V gene: TRBV19
clone size: -
J gene: TRBJ2-6
CDR3 protein: CASTSDRGGAGANVLTF
CDR3 DNA: TGTGCCAGTACCAGCGACAGGGGTGGCGCTGGGGCCAACGTCCTGACTTTC

D gene: TRBD1
V gene: TRBV7-9
clone size: few
J gene: TRBJ1-1
CDR3 protein: CVQGENTEAFF
CDR3 DNA: TGTGTCCAGGGGGAGAACACTGAAGCTTTCTTT

D gene: TRBD2
V gene: TRBV7-2
clone size: -
J gene: TRBJ2-7
CDR3 protein: CASSPGGLAGVYEQYF
CDR3 DNA: TGTGCCAGCAGCCCAGGTGGGCTAGCGGGAGTCTACGAGCAGTACTTC

D gene: -
V gene: TRBV5-1
clone size: -
J gene: TRBJ2-3
CDR3 protein: CASNAGPSTDTQYF
CDR3 DNA: TGCGCCAGCAACGCGGGGCCTAGCACAGATACGCAGTATTTT

D gene: -
V gene: TRBV10-3
clone size: once
J gene: TRBJ2-7
CDR3 protein: CAISDYGTPGGEQYF
CDR3 DNA: TGTGCCATCAGTGACTACGGGACTCCCGGCGGCGAGCAGTACTTC

D gene: -
V gene: TRBV19
clone size: few
J gene: TRBJ2-7
CDR3 protein: CASSMGTPDYEQYF
CDR3 DNA: TGTGCCAGTAGTATGGGGACACCGGACTACGAGCAGTACTTC

D gene: -
V gene: TRBV3-1/TRBV3-2
clone size: -
J gene: TRBJ2-3
CDR3 protein: CASSPRWDFSTDTQYF
CDR3 DNA: TGTGCCAGCAGCCCAAGGTGGGACTTTAGCACAGATACGCAGTATTTT

D gene: TRBD2
V gene: TRBV11-3
clone size: -
J gene: TRBJ2-1
CDR3 protein: CASSPQLSGRDNEQFF
CDR3 DNA: TGTGCCAGCAGCCCCCAGCTTAGCGGGAGGGACAATGAGCAGTTCTTC

D gene: TRBD2
V gene: TRBV11-2
clone size: -
J gene: TRBJ2-1
CDR3 protein: CASSKRGTSGSDEQFF
CDR3 DNA: TGTGCCAGCAGCAAACGGGGGACTAGCGGGAGCGATGAGCAGTTCTTC

D gene: -
V gene: TRBV4-3
clone size: -
J gene: TRBJ2-5
CDR3 protein: CASSQESPAETQYF
CDR3 DNA: TGCGCCAGCAGCCAAGAGTCGCCTGCGGAGACCCAGTACTTC

D gene: TRBD1
V gene: TRBV28
clone size: -
J gene: TRBJ1-2
CDR3 protein: CASSFGTGGNYGYTF
CDR3 DNA: TGTGCCAGCAGTTTTGGGACAGGTGGGAACTATGGCTACACCTTC

D gene: -
V gene: TRBV14
clone size: once
J gene: TRBJ1-2
CDR3 protein: CATKFGYGYTF
CDR3 DNA: TGTGCCACCAAATTCGGGTATGGCTACACCTTC

D gene: -
V gene: TRBV27
clone size: -
J gene: TRBJ1-2
CDR3 protein: CASRQEGGGNYGYTF
CDR3 DNA: TGTGCCAGCAGGCAGGAGGGTGGGGGAAACTATGGCTACACCTTC

D gene: TRBD2
V gene: TRBV7-9
clone size: -
J gene: TRBJ2-2
CDR3 protein: CASSLRELAGGNTGELFF
CDR3 DNA: TGTGCCAGCAGCTTGAGGGAGTTAGCGGGCGGGAACACCGGGGAGCTGTTTTTT

D gene: -
V gene: TRBV7-8
clone size: -
J gene: TRBJ1-2
CDR3 protein: CASSLGWARGYTF
CDR3 DNA: TGTGCCAGCAGCTTAGGGTGGGCTCGTGGCTACACCTTC

D gene: TRBD2
V gene: TRBV27
clone size: -
J gene: TRBJ2-5
CDR3 protein: CASSLIAGGVTQYF
CDR3 DNA: TGTGCCAGCAGTTTAATTGCGGGAGGGGTGACCCAGTACTTC

D gene: TRBD1
V gene: TRBV19
clone size: -
J gene: TRBJ2-3
CDR3 protein: CASSPQGAVDTQYF
CDR3 DNA: TGTGCCAGTAGTCCACAGGGGGCGGTAGATACGCAGTATTTT

D gene: TRBD2
V gene: TRBV7-9
clone size: few
J gene: TRBJ2-7
CDR3 protein: CASSLAAGASEQYF
CDR3 DNA: TGTGCCAGCAGCTTAGCGGCGGGAGCGTCCGAGCAGTACTTC

D gene: TRBD1
V gene: TRBV5-1
clone size: -
J gene: TRBJ2-6
CDR3 protein: CASSWGHRGKANVLTF
CDR3 DNA: TGCGCCAGCAGCTGGGGGCACAGGGGGAAGGCCAACGTCCTGACTTTC

D gene: -
V gene: TRBV20-1
clone size: -
J gene: TRBJ2-3
CDR3 protein: CSASRDTQYF
CDR3 DNA: TGCAGTGCTAGCAGGGATACGCAGTATTTT

D gene: TRBD1
V gene: TRBV5-6
clone size: -
J gene: TRBJ1-1
CDR3 protein: CASSTRDRGYTEAFF
CDR3 DNA: TGTGCCAGCAGCACCCGGGACAGGGGGTACACTGAAGCTTTCTTT

D gene: TRBD1
V gene: TRBV5-6
clone size: -
J gene: TRBJ2-7
CDR3 protein: CASSFDRGWAEQYF
CDR3 DNA: TGTGCCAGCAGCTTTGACAGGGGCTGGGCCGAGCAGTACTTC

D gene: -
V gene: TRBV6-1
clone size: -
J gene: TRBJ2-1
CDR3 protein: CASSEQGLAGAPYNEQFF
CDR3 DNA: TGTGCCAGCAGTGAACAGGGGCTGGCGGGAGCTCCCTACAATGAGCAGTTCTTC

D gene: TRBD2
V gene: TRBV5-1
clone size: -
J gene: TRBJ2-2
CDR3 protein: CASSSSGANTGELFF
CDR3 DNA: TGCGCCAGCAGCTCTAGCGGAGCGAACACCGGGGAGCTGTTTTTT

D gene: -
V gene: TRBV6-6
clone size: -
J gene: TRBJ2-3
CDR3 protein: CASSYSSTDTQYF
CDR3 DNA: TGTGCCAGCAGTTATTCTAGCACAGATACGCAGTATTTT

D gene: -
V gene: TRBV19
clone size: -
J gene: TRBJ1-2
CDR3 protein: CASSMSWTANYGYTF
CDR3 DNA: TGTGCCAGTAGTATGTCTTGGACAGCTAACTATGGCTACACCTTC

D gene: TRBD2
V gene: TRBV4-2
clone size: -
J gene: TRBJ2-2
CDR3 protein: CASSGIASGRRSGELFF
CDR3 DNA: TGTGCCAGCAGTGGAATCGCTAGCGGGAGGCGGTCCGGGGAGCTGTTTTTT

D gene: TRBD2
V gene: TRBV18
clone size: -
J gene: TRBJ2-5
CDR3 protein: CASSPPSGQETQYF
CDR3 DNA: TGTGCCAGCTCGCCCCCTAGCGGCCAAGAGACCCAGTACTTC

D gene: TRBD1
V gene: TRBV6-5
clone size: few
J gene: TRBJ1-3
CDR3 protein: CATTGEAGNTIYF
CDR3 DNA: TGTGCCACCACAGGGGAGGCTGGAAACACCATATATTTT

D gene: TRBD1
V gene: TRBV30
clone size: -
J gene: TRBJ1-5
CDR3 protein: CAWSAQDRGSNQPQHF
CDR3 DNA: TGTGCCTGGAGTGCTCAAGACAGGGGAAGCAATCAGCCCCAGCATTTT

D gene: -
V gene: TRBV7-2
clone size: -
J gene: TRBJ2-5
CDR3 protein: CASSFGGSAGTQYF
CDR3 DNA: TGTGCCAGCAGCTTTGGGGGGAGTGCGGGGACCCAGTACTTC

D gene: TRBD1
V gene: TRBV6-5
clone size: -
J gene: TRBJ1-5
CDR3 protein: CASRGGQGSNQPQHF
CDR3 DNA: TGTGCCAGCAGGGGCGGACAGGGAAGCAATCAGCCCCAGCATTTT

D gene: -
V gene: TRBV27
clone size: -
J gene: TRBJ2-3
CDR3 protein: CASRGARGRTDTQYF
CDR3 DNA: TGTGCCAGCAGGGGGGCCAGGGGTCGGACAGATACGCAGTATTTT

D gene: -
V gene: TRBV7-6
clone size: -
J gene: TRBJ2-3
CDR3 protein: CASSLAGGGASTDTQYF
CDR3 DNA: TGTGCCAGCAGCTTAGCGGGAGGTGGGGCCAGCACAGATACGCAGTATTTT

D gene: -
V gene: TRBV11-3
clone size: -
J gene: TRBJ2-1
CDR3 protein: CASSFEFEQFF
CDR3 DNA: TGTGCCAGCAGCTTCGAGTTTGAGCAGTTCTTC

D gene: TRBD1
V gene: TRBV3-1/TRBV3-2
clone size: -
J gene: TRBJ1-1
CDR3 protein: CASSQAGGKNTEAFF
CDR3 DNA: TGTGCCAGCAGCCAAGCAGGGGGCAAGAACACTGAAGCTTTCTTT

D gene: -
V gene: TRBV3-1/TRBV3-2
clone size: -
J gene: TRBJ2-5
CDR3 protein: CASGDTAQETQYF
CDR3 DNA: TGTGCCAGCGGGGACACCGCCCAAGAGACCCAGTACTTC

D gene: -
V gene: TRBV30
clone size: -
J gene: TRBJ2-7
CDR3 protein: CACHQGRSSYEQYF
CDR3 DNA: TGTGCCTGCCACCAGGGGAGAAGCTCCTACGAGCAGTACTTC

D gene: TRBD2
V gene: TRBV3-1/TRBV3-2
clone size: once
J gene: TRBJ2-1
CDR3 protein: CASSRRRVGGRLHNEQFF
CDR3 DNA: TGTGCCAGCAGCCGACGTCGGGTGGGCGGGAGGTTACACAATGAGCAGTTCTTC

D gene: TRBD1
V gene: TRBV10-3
clone size: -
J gene: TRBJ2-3
CDR3 protein: CAISADRVADTQYF
CDR3 DNA: TGTGCCATCAGTGCAGACAGGGTGGCAGATACGCAGTATTTT

D gene: -
V gene: TRBV18
clone size: -
J gene: TRBJ2-3
CDR3 protein: CASSRSSGDTDTQYF
CDR3 DNA: TGTGCCAGCTCACGGTCCAGCGGAGACACAGATACGCAGTATTTT

D gene: TRBD1
V gene: TRBV7-8
clone size: once
J gene: TRBJ1-2
CDR3 protein: CASSEQGSNYGYTF
CDR3 DNA: TGTGCCAGCAGCGAACAGGGGTCAAACTATGGCTACACCTTC

D gene: TRBD2
V gene: TRBV29-1
clone size: -
J gene: TRBJ2-5
CDR3 protein: CSVEEGLAPRGAQYF
CDR3 DNA: TGCAGCGTTGAAGAAGGGCTAGCACCTCGGGGGGCCCAGTACTTC

D gene: -
V gene: TRBV5-1
clone size: -
J gene: TRBJ2-3
CDR3 protein: CASSLAGGDTDTQYF
CDR3 DNA: TGCGCCAGCAGCTTGGCGGGCGGGGACACAGATACGCAGTATTTT

D gene: -
V gene: TRBV28
clone size: -
J gene: TRBJ2-7
CDR3 protein: CASSLGGYEQYF
CDR3 DNA: TGTGCCAGCAGTTTGGGGGGCTACGAGCAGTACTTC

D gene: -
V gene: TRBV6-6
clone size: -
J gene: TRBJ2-7
CDR3 protein: CASSYPPGYEQYF
CDR3 DNA: TGTGCCAGCAGTTACCCCCCGGGCTACGAGCAGTACTTC

D gene: -
V gene: TRBV6-5
clone size: -
J gene: TRBJ2-5
CDR3 protein: CASSYRPNRGETQYF
CDR3 DNA: TGTGCCAGCAGTTACCGACCCAACCGGGGGGAGACCCAGTACTTC

D gene: TRBD2
V gene: TRBV6-5
clone size: -
J gene: TRBJ2-7
CDR3 protein: CASSRGLAQYEQYF
CDR3 DNA: TGTGCCAGCAGCCGGGGACTAGCGCAATACGAGCAGTACTTC